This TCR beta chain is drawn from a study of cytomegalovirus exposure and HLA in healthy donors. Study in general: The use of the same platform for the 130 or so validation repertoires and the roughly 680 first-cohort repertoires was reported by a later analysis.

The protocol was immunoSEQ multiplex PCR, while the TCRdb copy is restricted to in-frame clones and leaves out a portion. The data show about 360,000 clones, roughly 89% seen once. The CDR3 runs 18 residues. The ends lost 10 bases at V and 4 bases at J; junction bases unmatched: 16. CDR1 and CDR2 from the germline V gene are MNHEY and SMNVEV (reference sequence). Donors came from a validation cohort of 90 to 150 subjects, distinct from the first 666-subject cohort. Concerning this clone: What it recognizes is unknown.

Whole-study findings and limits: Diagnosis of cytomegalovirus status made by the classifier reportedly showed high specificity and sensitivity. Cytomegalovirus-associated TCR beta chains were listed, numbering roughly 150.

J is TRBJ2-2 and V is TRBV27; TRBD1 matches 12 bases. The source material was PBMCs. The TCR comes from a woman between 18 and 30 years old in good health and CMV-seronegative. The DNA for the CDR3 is TGTGCCACAAACATAGGGACAGGGGGCTCTTGGGCCACCGGGGAGCTGTTTTTT. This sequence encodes CATNIGTGGSWATGELFF.